The 22 T cell receptor beta chains listed next were all sequenced from one sample in a study of CXCR3-negative and CXCR3-positive naive CD8 T cells. Broader study findings: CXCR3-positive naive cells had TRB CDR3s that were more hydrophobic than CXCR3-negative naive cells had.

All TRB cDNA libraries came from 5' RACE performed with UMI labels. TCRdb re-called the 5' RACE reads and shows each CDR3 protein once, DNA omitted. This sample's table has some 130,000 distinct CDR3 sequences. Antigens of these TCRs are unknown. Sequences were obtained from naive CXCR3+ CD8+ T cells from blood. Stated subset: CD45RO-CCR7+CD27+CD95- naive CD8+ T cells expressing CXCR3 (TNR3+). Every receptor here comes from a human donor in good health. Some clones in this sample may be carry-over from other donors' samples.

The chain employs TRBV9 and TRBJ1-2; TCRdb gives TRBD1 as the D gene, but with no DNA this cannot be confirmed. CDR1 is SGDLS and CDR2 is YYNGEE in the germline V gene. CDR3 length: 13 amino acids. CDR3: CASSVQGGYGYTF.

The chain carries TRBV29-1 and TRBJ2-7; the TRBD1 assignment by TCRdb is unverifiable without DNA. CDR3 length: 13 residues. From germline, CDR1 is SQVTM and CDR2 ANQGSEA. CDR3 region: CSVATGATYEQYF.

V gene TRBV4-1 combines with J gene TRBJ2-7; the D call of TRBD1 rests on TCRdb alone, since no DNA is present to check it. The germline V gene has CDR1 MGHRA and CDR2 YSYEKL. The length of the CDR3 is 18 residues. The CDR3: CASSEAGTGGPYSYEQYF.

V gene TRBV27 combines with J gene TRBJ2-3. This CDR3 spans 13 amino acids. Germline CDR1 is MNHEY and CDR2 is SMNVEV (reference sequence). The CDR3 sequence: CASSLSWWDTQYF.

The chain joins TRBV4-3 to TRBJ2-7; TCRdb reports TRBD1, a call that lacks DNA to check it against. This CDR3 region has 15 residues. CDR1 is LGHNA, CDR2 YSLEER, per germline. The CDR3 spells CASSQSIAGGVEQYF.

V is TRBV14 and J is TRBJ1-3. Germline-derived CDR1 and CDR2 are SGHDN and FVKESK. The CDR3 length is 15 residues. CDR3 sequence reads: CASSQEGISGNTIYF.

V gene TRBV7-6 combines with J gene TRBJ1-1; TCRdb selects TRBD1, and the lack of DNA leaves this call unchecked. Germline CDR1 reads SGHVS; CDR2 reads FNYEAQ. There are 15 residues in the CDR3. The CDR3 reads CASSLGQGAVAEAFF. Using reference TRBV7-6 and TRBJ1-1 for the parts outside the CDR3, the full variable domain is GAGVSQSPRYKVTKRGQDVALRCDPISGHVSLYWYRQALGQGPEFLTYFNYEAQQDKSGLPNDRFSAERPEGSISTLTIQRTEQRDSAMYRCASSLGQGAVAEAFFGQGTRLTVV.

This chain connects TRBV15 to TRBJ2-2. The CDR3 is made up of 15 amino acids. Germline V CDR1 and CDR2: LNHNV, YYDKDF (reference sequence). The chain's CDR3 is CATRLEAFETGELFF.

The chain uses TRBV5-1 and TRBJ1-1; the D gene TCRdb calls, TRBD1, cannot be checked with no DNA. The CDR3 has 14 amino acids. Per the germline V gene, CDR1 is SGHRS and CDR2 is YFSETQ. The CDR3 loop is CASSFTGTNTEAFF. Full variable domain (rest looked up from reference TRBV5-1 and TRBJ1-1): KAGVTQTPRYLIKTRGQQVTLSCSPISGHRSVSWYQQTPGQGLQFLFEYFSETQRNKGNFPGRFSGRQFSNSRSEMNVSTLELGDSALYLCASSFTGTNTEAFFGQGTRLTVV.

V and J are TRBV20-1 and TRBJ2-1; the TRBD1 assignment by TCRdb is unverifiable without DNA. Germline CDR1 DFQATT, CDR2 SNEGSKA (reference sequence). The CDR3 extends over 18 amino acids. CDR3 sequence: CSARAYRSRDNLYNEQFF.

The chain combines TRBV6-5 with TRBJ2-7; TCRdb outputs TRBD1, but without DNA this stays unchecked. The CDR3 runs 16 residues. The germline CDR1 and CDR2 sequences are MNHEY and SVGAGI. CDR3 protein: CASSRRLRGIGYEQYF.

The chain recombines TRBV27 with TRBJ1-5. Looked up from germline, CDR1 is MNHEY and CDR2 is SMNVEV (reference sequence). This CDR3 is 14 amino acids long. The CDR3 loop is CASSLEGPYQPQHF.

The chain joins TRBV11-2 to TRBJ2-3; the D gene TCRdb calls, TRBD2, cannot be checked with no DNA. Germline CDR1 is SGHAT and CDR2 is FQNNGV. The CDR3 is made up of 13 amino acids. The CDR3 loop is CASSWDLTDTQYF.

The V and J genes are TRBV11-2 and TRBJ2-1; the TRBD2 assignment by TCRdb is unverifiable without DNA. The CDR3 runs 16 residues. The germline gives CDR1 SGHAT, CDR2 FQNNGV. The CDR3 protein is CASSLMAGGPSNEQFF.

The V call is TRBV28, the J call TRBJ2-7; the D call of TRBD1 rests on TCRdb alone, since no DNA is present to check it. The V gene's germline CDR1 is MDHEN and CDR2 SYDVKM. CDR3 length equals 14 residues. CDR3 residues: CASSLGDRPGEQYF.

This rearrangement joins TRBV12-3 or TRBV12-4 to TRBJ1-2. The CDR3 consists of 15 residues. This CDR3 is CASSLTVMANYGYTF.

The gene calls are TRBV6-1 and TRBJ2-7; without DNA, the TCRdb call of TRBD1 cannot be checked. Germline V gives CDR1 MNHNS, CDR2 SASEGT. There are 13 residues in the CDR3. The CDR3 sequence: CASKIPGAYEQYF.

The V call is TRBV5-1, the J call TRBJ2-7; lacking DNA, the TRBD1 call made by TCRdb goes unchecked. The CDR3 contains 16 residues. Germline CDR1 and CDR2: SGHRS and YFSETQ. CDR3 region: CASSTDPRDGPLEQYF.

The CDR3 spells CASSLASPGGETQYF. This chain connects TRBV7-2 to TRBJ2-5; TCRdb's D gene call, TRBD1, goes unchecked for lack of DNA. This CDR3 is 15 amino acids long. From germline, CDR1 is SGHTA and CDR2 FQGNSA.

The V call is TRBV23-1, the J call TRBJ2-3; TCRdb designates TRBD2, a call that cannot be tested without DNA. TRBV23-1 qualifies as an ORF whose function is uncertain. The CDR3 has 18 residues. This CDR3 is CASSQIDRTSGASDTQYF.

CDR3 sequence: CASSPSAGGTDTQYF. J is TRBJ2-3 and V is TRBV18; checking the TCRdb D call of TRBD2 is not possible without DNA. The CDR3 contains 15 residues. Germline CDR1 reads KGHSH; CDR2 reads LQKENI.

The chain links TRBV4-3 to TRBJ2-1; no DNA is available, so the TRBD2 call from TCRdb remains unchecked. This CDR3 is built from 13 residues. The germline gives CDR1 LGHNA, CDR2 YSLEER. CDR3: CASSQETAGEQFF.